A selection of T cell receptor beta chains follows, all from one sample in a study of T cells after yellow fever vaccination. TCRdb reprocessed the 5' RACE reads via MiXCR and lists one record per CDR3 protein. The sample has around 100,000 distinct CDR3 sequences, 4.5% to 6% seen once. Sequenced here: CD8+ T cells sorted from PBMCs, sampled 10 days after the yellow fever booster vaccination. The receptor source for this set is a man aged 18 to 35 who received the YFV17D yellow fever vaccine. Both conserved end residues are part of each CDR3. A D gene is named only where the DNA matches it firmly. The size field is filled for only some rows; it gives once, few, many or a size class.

CDR3 DNA: TGTGCCAGCAGTTTAAGGGATAAGAACACTGAAGCTTTCTTT
CDR3 protein: CASSLRDKNTEAFF
clone size: few
D gene: NA
V gene: TRBV12-3/TRBV12-4
J gene: TRBJ1-1

CDR3 DNA: TGTGCCATCAGGGCCGGGACGGGCTTCGAGCAGTACTTC
CDR3 protein: CAIRAGTGFEQYF
clone size: many
D gene: NA
V gene: TRBV10-3
J gene: TRBJ2-7

CDR3 DNA: TGTGCCAGCAGCTTAGCACTAGCGGGGGTACCCTGGGGAGAGACCCAGTACTTC
CDR3 protein: CASSLALAGVPWGETQYF
clone size: NA
D gene: TRBD2
V gene: TRBV7-2
J gene: TRBJ2-5

CDR3 DNA: TGTGCCAGCAGCTTGCCCACGTCGGGACAGGGGGCTTATGGCTACACCTTC
CDR3 protein: CASSLPTSGQGAYGYTF
clone size: NA
D gene: TRBD1
V gene: TRBV7-9
J gene: TRBJ1-2

CDR3 DNA: TGTGCCAGCAGTCCCTTAGCGGGGGGGCGTACGCAGTATTTT
CDR3 protein: CASSPLAGGRTQYF
clone size: many
D gene: TRBD2
V gene: TRBV27
J gene: TRBJ2-3

CDR3 DNA: TGTGCCAGCAGCCCCCCGACGGTGAACACTGAAGCTTTCTTT
CDR3 protein: CASSPPTVNTEAFF
clone size: few
D gene: NA
V gene: TRBV7-9
J gene: TRBJ1-1

CDR3 DNA: TGCGCCAGCAGCCAAGATCACCGGGGGGGCCTAGCAGATACGCAGTATTTT
CDR3 protein: CASSQDHRGGLADTQYF
clone size: many
D gene: TRBD2
V gene: TRBV4-3
J gene: TRBJ2-3

CDR3 DNA: TGTGCCAGCAGGAAATCAGGACTAGCGGGTTATTACAATGAGCAGTTCTTC
CDR3 protein: CASRKSGLAGYYNEQFF
clone size: few
D gene: TRBD2
V gene: TRBV7-8
J gene: TRBJ2-1

CDR3 DNA: TGTGCCAGCAGTTACCTCGCAGGGCAGGGTCATCAGCCCCAGCATTTT
CDR3 protein: CASSYLAGQGHQPQHF
clone size: NA
D gene: NA
V gene: TRBV6-2/TRBV6-3
J gene: TRBJ1-5

CDR3 DNA: TGTGCCAGCAGCGAAGGGGTGGGTAATCAGCCCCAGCATTTT
CDR3 protein: CASSEGVGNQPQHF
clone size: few
D gene: NA
V gene: TRBV3-1
J gene: TRBJ1-5

CDR3 DNA: TGTGCCAGCAGTCCTACCGGGACAGAGAACACCGGGGAGCTGTTTTTT
CDR3 protein: CASSPTGTENTGELFF
clone size: NA
D gene: TRBD1
V gene: TRBV3-1
J gene: TRBJ2-2

CDR3 DNA: TGTGCCAGCAGTCCCGGGGAGGGTCCCTACAATGAGCAGTTCTTC
CDR3 protein: CASSPGEGPYNEQFF
clone size: many
D gene: TRBD2
V gene: TRBV27
J gene: TRBJ2-1

CDR3 DNA: TGCGCCAGCAGCCAAGTGGGGGGATCGGGCACTGAAGCTTTCTTT
CDR3 protein: CASSQVGGSGTEAFF
clone size: NA
D gene: NA
V gene: TRBV4-1
J gene: TRBJ1-1

CDR3 DNA: TGTGCCAGCAGTCCACCCCCTTACGATTCACCCCTCCACTTT
CDR3 protein: CASSPPPYDSPLHF
clone size: few
D gene: NA
V gene: TRBV12-3/TRBV12-4
J gene: TRBJ1-6

CDR3 DNA: TGTGCCAGCAGCCCCCTTGGGGAGGCTCCGGGTTTCTTC
CDR3 protein: CASSPLGEAPGFF
clone size: NA
D gene: NA
V gene: TRBV7-6
J gene: TRBJ2-1

CDR3 DNA: TGCGCCAGCAGCCTCCAGGGGCGCCAGACCACAGATACGCAGTATTTT
CDR3 protein: CASSLQGRQTTDTQYF
clone size: NA
D gene: NA
V gene: TRBV4-3
J gene: TRBJ2-3